A selection of T cell receptor beta chains follows, all from one sample in a study of prognosis after radiotherapy for stage I lung cancer. A single record per CDR3 protein comes from TCRdb applying MiXCR to the multiplex PCR reads. The sample holds 15,000 to 20,000 distinct CDR3 sequences, over 45% seen once. The material was PBMCs, obtained before or after stereotactic body radiation therapy (not recorded which). These receptors were collected from a donor aged 50 or older with non-small cell lung cancer. Both conserved end residues are part of each CDR3. D genes are given only for firm matches. A clone size is listed for some rows: how often the clone was seen (once, few, many), or a class if it is expanded.

v_call	d_call	j_call	clone_size	cdr3_nt	cdr3_aa
TRBV11-2	-	TRBJ2-7	-	TGTGCCAGCAGCTTAGGGTTGGGGAGGGGGAGGGGCGGGCCCTACGAGCAGTACTTC	CASSLGLGRGRGGPYEQYF
TRBV24-1	-	TRBJ2-6	-	TGTGCCACCAGTGATTCTGGGGCCAACGTCCTGACTTTC	CATSDSGANVLTF
TRBV19	-	TRBJ1-2	-	TGTTCCAGTGGCCCGACAGGTGGTAAGGTTGGCTACACCTTC	CSSGPTGGKVGYTF
TRBV19	-	TRBJ1-3	many	TGTGCCAGTAGGGACTCTGGAAACACCATATATTTT	CASRDSGNTIYF
TRBV4-1	-	TRBJ1-1	few	TGCGCCAGCAGCCAAGAGTTTTGGCAGGCGACTTTT	CASSQEFWQATF
TRBV11-3	TRBD1	TRBJ1-5	-	TGTGCCAGCAGCCAATCTGCGGGACAGGGGGCGAGGGGCAATCAGCCCCAGCATTTT	CASSQSAGQGARGNQPQHF
TRBV24-1	-	TRBJ1-1	few	TGTGCCACCACTGCAGGGCAAGGCACTGAAGCTTTCTTT	CATTAGQGTEAFF
TRBV6-2/TRBV6-3	-	TRBJ1-5	many	TGTGCCAGCAGGCAAGATTCTAGCAATCAGCCCCAGCATTTT	CASRQDSSNQPQHF
TRBV7-2	TRBD1	TRBJ2-2	-	TGTGCCAGCAGACCCACCCGGGCAGGGGGTACCGGGGAGCTGTTTTTT	CASRPTRAGGTGELFF
TRBV6-1	-	TRBJ2-1	-	TGTGCCAGCACCCCCCTGGGTCTTCTGAATGAGCAGTTCTTC	CASTPLGLLNEQFF
TRBV12-5	-	TRBJ2-3	many	TGTGCTAGTGGTTTTAAAGCAGATACGCAGTATTTT	CASGFKADTQYF
TRBV19	-	TRBJ2-7	medium-sized	TGTGCCAGTAGTCCCGGCGGCCACGAGCAGTACTTC	CASSPGGHEQYF
TRBV9	-	TRBJ2-2	many	TGTGCCAGCAGCGTAGGGGGGACCGGGGAGCTGTTTTTT	CASSVGGTGELFF
TRBV7-8	-	TRBJ2-1	many	TGTGCCAGCAGCACGGAGTGGACTCGGAGCGCCAATGAGCAGTTCTTC	CASSTEWTRSANEQFF
TRBV28	-	TRBJ2-2	-	TGTGCCAGCAGTTTACTACACGGGGAGATGTTTTTT	CASSLLHGEMFF
TRBV10-3	-	TRBJ2-3	many	TGTGCCATCGCGGCTAGCGTTCAATCAGATACGCAGTATTTT	CAIAASVQSDTQYF
TRBV14	-	TRBJ1-6	once	TGTGCCAGCAGCCCACGGGGGAATAATTCACCCCTCCACTTT	CASSPRGNNSPLHF
TRBV5-4	TRBD1	TRBJ1-1	-	TGTGCCAGCATCCTCGGACAGGACAGACCTGAAGCTTTCTTT	CASILGQDRPEAFF
TRBV6-1	-	TRBJ2-1	-	TGTGCCAGCAGTGCCTCCATGGAGAATTATCAGTTCTTC	CASSASMENYQFF
TRBV6-1	-	TRBJ2-3	once	TGTGCCAGCAGTGAACCCCGTGGTGATGAAACTAGCACAGATACGCAGTATTTT	CASSEPRGDETSTDTQYF
TRBV19	-	TRBJ1-5	-	TGTGCCAGTAGTATAGGGAACCCCAATTCGGCCCAGCATTTT	CASSIGNPNSAQHF
TRBV4-1	-	TRBJ2-2	many	TGCGCCAGCAGCCAAGTCGGGGACACCGGGGAGCTGTTTTTT	CASSQVGDTGELFF
TRBV5-1	TRBD1	TRBJ2-6	-	TGCGCCAGCAGCTTGGTAGGGGGCTGGACTGGGGCCAACGTCCTGACTTTC	CASSLVGGWTGANVLTF
TRBV29-1	TRBD1	TRBJ1-1	once	TGCAGCGGAACGGACAGGGTGAACACTGAAGCTTTCTTT	CSGTDRVNTEAFF
TRBV3-1	-	TRBJ2-2	many	TGTGCCAGCAGCCACCCCGGGGAGCTGTTTTTT	CASSHPGELFF
TRBV2	TRBD2	TRBJ2-1	-	TGTGCCAGCAGTGAGGGCCTAGCGGGGGGGCTCAATGAGCAGTTCTTC	CASSEGLAGGLNEQFF
TRBV28	TRBD2	TRBJ2-3	-	TGTGCCAGTATCCCGACCTCGTGGACTAGCGGGACCGCAGCTAATACGCAGTATTTT	CASIPTSWTSGTAANTQYF
TRBV28	-	TRBJ2-1	medium-sized	TGTGCCAGCAGTTTAGCGGTAGGTGAGCAGTTCTTC	CASSLAVGEQFF